Detailed here is one T cell receptor beta chain. The entry originates in a study of cytomegalovirus exposure and HLA in healthy donors. PCR was performed using 60 Vbeta and 13 Jbeta primers. Assay: immunoSEQ multiplex PCR; the TCRdb copy retains only in-frame clones and omits some. The repertoire includes around 100,000 clones, around 80% of them detected once, and roughly 5.4% sits in the top ten. Germline V CDR1 and CDR2: SGHRS, YFSETQ. The CDR3 consists of 16 residues. Unmatched junction bases numbered 5, after V lost 0 bases and J lost 10 bases. The sequenced sample was PBMCs. The J gene is TRBJ2-3, the V gene TRBV5-1; the match to TRBD2 covers 16 bases. This clonotype originated in a woman under 30 in good health and CMV-seropositive. CDR3 coding DNA: TGCGCCAGCAGCTTGGACGGGACTAGCGGGAGGGCCCCGCAGTATTTT. Translation gives CASSLDGTSGRAPQYF.